Below are 8 T cell receptor beta chains sequenced from a single sample in a study of cytomegalovirus exposure and HLA in healthy donors. With 60 Vbeta and 13 Jbeta primers, the PCR was carried out. Measured with immunoSEQ multiplex PCR; TCRdb has only the in-frame clones, and not every one. The sample includes about 170,000 clones, around 83% seen only once; the top ten take about 2.5%. Sequencing was carried out using PBMCs. These receptors came from a man aged 30 to 39 in good health and CMV-seropositive.

The rearrangement uses TRBV10-3 and TRBJ2-1, with 8 bases identical to TRBD2. The CDR3 is 13 residues long. CDR1 is ENHRY and CDR2 is SYGVKD in the germline V gene. J lost 7 bases, V lost 9 bases, and 8 bases had no gene match. The chain's CDR3 is CAIRAGAGNEQFF. In nucleotides, the CDR3 is TGTGCCATTAGAGCGGGAGCAGGTAATGAGCAGTTCTTC.

The chain employs TRBV6-5 and TRBJ1-1, with D perhaps TRBD1 (6 bases). V lost 6 bases, J lost 0 bases, and 17 bases lay in between. The germline CDR1 and CDR2 sequences are MNHEY and SVGAGI. The CDR3 has 16 residues. CDR3 region: CASSYTGHIMNTEAFF. As DNA, the CDR3 is TGTGCCAGCAGCTACACGGGACATATCATGAACACTGAAGCTTTCTTT.

J is TRBJ1-4 and V is TRBV6-1; D gene unclear. There are 14 residues in the CDR3. CDR1 is MNHNS, CDR2 SASEGT, per germline. The germline V and J ends were trimmed by 7 bases and 0 bases, with 9 bases remaining between them. The chain's CDR3 is CASTRASTNEKLFF. As DNA, the CDR3 is TGTGCCAGCACGCGGGCTTCAACTAATGAAAAACTGTTTTTT.

The chain recombines TRBV5-4 with TRBJ1-6; D might be TRBD1 (6 bases). Germline V gene lookup returns CDR1 SGHNT and CDR2 YYREEE (reference sequence). Trimming left V 1 base short and J 10 bases short, with 12 bases between. The CDR3 length is 14 residues. The CDR3 region is CASSLQGDRSPLHF. DNA for the CDR3: TGTGCCAGCAGCTTGCAGGGAGACAGGTCACCCCTCCACTTT.

Only one count was recorded for this clone. The chain joins TRBV5-1 to TRBJ2-2; weak D call: TRBD1 (6 bases). Trimming shortened V by 5 bases and J by 5 bases, and 16 bases separated the two germline ends. There are 15 residues in the CDR3. Germline CDR1 and CDR2: SGHRS and YFSETQ. CDR3 nucleotides: TGCGCCAGCAGGGCTCGGACAGATAGTACCGGGGAGCTGTTTTTT. This gives the protein CASRARTDSTGELFF.

J is TRBJ2-7 and V is TRBV18; 8 bases fit TRBD2. Trimming cost V 2 bases and J 5 bases; bases outside gene matches: 5. The germline V gene has CDR1 KGHSH and CDR2 LQKENI. This CDR3 comprises 14 residues. The CDR3 loop reads CASSPSGLDNEQYF. The CDR3 region has the DNA TGTGCCAGCTCACCATCGGGACTAGATAACGAGCAGTACTTC.

The V and J genes are TRBV7-2 and TRBJ1-3; D perhaps matches TRBD1 (6 bases). CDR1 and CDR2 from the germline V gene are SGHTA and FQGNSA. V was shortened by 4 bases and J by 4 bases, with 17 bases between the two germline ends. This CDR3 has 16 residues. The CDR3 DNA reads TGTGCCAGCAGCTCGGGGGGCATAATCACCGGAAACACCATATATTTT. It translates to CASSSGGIITGNTIYF.

The chain has TRBV7-2 and TRBJ2-3; a possible D gene is TRBD2 (5 bases). The CDR3 runs to 14 residues. Germline CDR1 and CDR2: SGHTA and FQGNSA. V lost 2 bases, J lost 0 bases, and 6 bases lay in between. CDR3 loop: CASSLRRSTDTQYF. As DNA, the CDR3 is TGTGCCAGCAGCTTAAGGAGGAGCACAGATACGCAGTATTTT.